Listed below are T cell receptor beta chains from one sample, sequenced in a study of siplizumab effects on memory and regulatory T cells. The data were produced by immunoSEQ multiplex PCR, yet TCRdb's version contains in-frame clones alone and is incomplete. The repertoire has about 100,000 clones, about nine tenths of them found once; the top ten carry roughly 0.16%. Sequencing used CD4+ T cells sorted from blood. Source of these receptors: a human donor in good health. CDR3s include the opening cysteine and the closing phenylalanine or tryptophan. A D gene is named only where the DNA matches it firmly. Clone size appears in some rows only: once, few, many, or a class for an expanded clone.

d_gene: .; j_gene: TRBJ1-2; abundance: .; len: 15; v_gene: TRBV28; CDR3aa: CASSPSTGENYGYTF; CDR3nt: TGTGCCAGCAGCCCTTCGACAGGAGAAAACTATGGCTACACCTTC
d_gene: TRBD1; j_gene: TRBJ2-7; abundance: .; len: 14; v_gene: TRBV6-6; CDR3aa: CASSYLGGQMEQYF; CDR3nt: TGTGCCAGCAGTTACCTAGGGGGCCAGATGGAGCAGTACTTC
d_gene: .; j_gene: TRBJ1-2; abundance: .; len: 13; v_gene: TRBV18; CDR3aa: CASSPYDAGGYTF; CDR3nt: TGTGCCAGCTCACCATACGACGCGGGTGGCTACACCTTC
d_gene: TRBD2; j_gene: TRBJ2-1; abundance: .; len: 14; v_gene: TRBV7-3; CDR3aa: CASSQLAGSNEQFF; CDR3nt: TGTGCCAGCAGCCAGCTAGCGGGGTCCAATGAGCAGTTCTTC
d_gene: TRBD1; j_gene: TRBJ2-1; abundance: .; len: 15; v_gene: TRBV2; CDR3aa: CASSAGQGARNEQFF; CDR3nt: TGTGCCAGCAGTGCCGGACAGGGGGCGAGGAATGAGCAGTTCTTC
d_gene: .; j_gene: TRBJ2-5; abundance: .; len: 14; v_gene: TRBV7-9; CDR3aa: CASSAQSGGETQYF; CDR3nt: TGTGCCAGCAGCGCGCAATCTGGGGGAGAGACCCAGTACTTC
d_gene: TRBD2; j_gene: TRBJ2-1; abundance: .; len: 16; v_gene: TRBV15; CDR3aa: CATIKTWTSGGNEQFF; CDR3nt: TGTGCCACCATCAAGACTTGGACTAGCGGGGGCAATGAGCAGTTCTTC
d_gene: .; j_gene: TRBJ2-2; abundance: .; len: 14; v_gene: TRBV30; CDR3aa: CAWSNSITSGELFF; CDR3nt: TGTGCCTGGAGTAATTCTATTACTAGCGGGGAGCTGTTTTTT
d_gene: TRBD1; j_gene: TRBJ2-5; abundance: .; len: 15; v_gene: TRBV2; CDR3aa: CASSAVGGGQETQYF; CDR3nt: TGTGCCAGCAGTGCGGTAGGGGGCGGACAAGAGACCCAGTACTTC
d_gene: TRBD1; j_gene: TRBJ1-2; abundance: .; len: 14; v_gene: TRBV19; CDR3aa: CASSRQGTEYGYTF; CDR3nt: TGTGCCAGTAGTCGACAGGGAACCGAATATGGCTACACCTTC
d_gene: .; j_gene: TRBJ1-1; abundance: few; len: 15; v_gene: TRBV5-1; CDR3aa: CASSSEKTRDTEAFF; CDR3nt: TGCGCCAGCAGCTCAGAGAAAACCAGAGACACTGAAGCTTTCTTT
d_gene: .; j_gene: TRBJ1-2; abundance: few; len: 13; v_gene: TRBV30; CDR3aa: CAWSVTAGYGYTF; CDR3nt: TGTGCCTGGAGTGTAACGGCAGGCTATGGCTACACCTTC
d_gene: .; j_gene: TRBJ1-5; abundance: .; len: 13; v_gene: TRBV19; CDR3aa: CASSTGPNQPQHF; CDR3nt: TGTGCCAGTAGTACTGGGCCCAATCAGCCCCAGCATTTT